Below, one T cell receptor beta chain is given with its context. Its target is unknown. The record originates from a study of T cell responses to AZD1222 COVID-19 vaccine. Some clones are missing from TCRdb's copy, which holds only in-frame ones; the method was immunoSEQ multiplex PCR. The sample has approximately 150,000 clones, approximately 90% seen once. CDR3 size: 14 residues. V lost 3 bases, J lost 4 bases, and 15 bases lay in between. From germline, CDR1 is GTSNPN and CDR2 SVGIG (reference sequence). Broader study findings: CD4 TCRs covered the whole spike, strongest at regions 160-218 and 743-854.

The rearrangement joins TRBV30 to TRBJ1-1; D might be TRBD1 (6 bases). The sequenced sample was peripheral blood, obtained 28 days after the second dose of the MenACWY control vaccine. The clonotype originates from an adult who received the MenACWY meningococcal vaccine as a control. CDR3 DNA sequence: TGTGCCTGGAGGAAGAACAGGGAGAGCACTGAAGCTTTCTTT. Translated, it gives CAWRKNRESTEAFF.